What follows are 7 T cell receptor beta chains derived from one specimen sequenced in a study of T cells in Graves' hyperthyroidism and ophthalmopathy. TCR beta CDR3 sequences were amplified from RNA transcripts. Researchers ran a first-round RT-PCR on the TCR CDR3 using the HTBI primer set. A single record per CDR3 protein comes from TCRdb applying MiXCR to the multiplex PCR reads. The profile shows about 580,000 distinct CDR3 sequences, 46% of them singletons. Specimen: peripheral blood or thyroid tissue (not recorded which). These TCRs come from a woman under 30 with Graves' hyperthyroidism.

The V gene is TRBV3-1, the J gene TRBJ2-2; 8 nucleotides align to TRBD2. The CDR3 covers 17 residues. The V gene's germline CDR1 is LGHDT and CDR2 YNNKEL (reference sequence). Unmatched junction bases numbered 7, after V lost 0 bases and J lost 4 bases. The CDR3, as DNA: TGTGCCAGCAGCCAAGATGGAGCGGGAGAGGGCACCGGGGAGCTGTTTTTT. It specifies CASSQDGAGEGTGELFF.

Concerning this clonotype itself: Relative to the germline gene, one junction end is altered; a read error may explain this. The chain links TRBV24-1 to TRBJ2-5; D possibly corresponds to TRBD2 (5 bases). The CDR3 runs 13 residues. Germline assignment: CDR1 KGHDR and CDR2 SFDVKD. The CDR3 spells CPTRTSVQETQYF. Here the CDR3 DNA reads TGTCCCACCCGGACTTCAGTACAAGAGACCCAGTACTTC.

This chain links TRBV10-3 with TRBJ1-2, with D unresolved. V lost 4 bases and J 12 bases, leaving 18 bases between the germline ends. The CDR3 runs to 13 residues. CDR1 is ENHRY and CDR2 is SYGVKD in the germline V gene. The DNA for the CDR3 is TGTGCCATCAGTGCCGAGACTAGCGGGTTGAACACCTTC. This codes for CAISAETSGLNTF.

This clonotype came up a few times. The V gene is TRBV29-1, the J gene TRBJ2-1; TRBD2 is a possible D gene (5 bases). The V gene's germline CDR1 is SQVTM and CDR2 ANQGSEA. This CDR3 has 13 residues. Trimming pared 8 bases from V and 5 bases from J, leaving 16 bases between. The CDR3: CSISLDLDNEQFF. CDR3 DNA sequence: TGCAGCATCTCACTAGACCTTGACAATGAGCAGTTCTTC.

The V and J genes are TRBV12-3 or TRBV12-4 and TRBJ2-5, with D unclear. This CDR3 is 13 amino acids long. Between the trimmed V and J ends, which lost 4 bases and 9 bases, there was a span of 15 bases. The CDR3 nucleotides are TGTGCCAGCAGTTCGGCAGGCGATCAGCCCCAGTACTTC. This gives the protein CASSSAGDQPQYF.

The sample holds many counts of this clonotype. This chain links TRBV5-1 with TRBJ2-7, with D tentatively TRBD2 (6 bases). CDR1 and CDR2 (germline): SGHRS, YFSETQ. The CDR3 runs to 16 residues. The V end lost 2 bases, the J end lost 1 base, and 16 bases lay between the germline ends. CDR3 DNA sequence: TGCGCCAGCAGCTTTGATGGGCGGGGCTTTTCCTACGAGCAGTACTTC. Its protein product is CASSFDGRGFSYEQYF.

This clonotype was recorded many times. The chain links TRBV5-4 to TRBJ2-7, with a possible D match to TRBD2 (7 bases). Germline V gene sequence: CDR1 SGHNT, CDR2 YYREEE (reference sequence). V shed 0 bases and J shed 2 bases, with 12 bases lying between them. This CDR3 region has 15 residues. The DNA for the CDR3 is TGTGCCAGCAGCTTGGCCGCGGGGGCGGCCTACGAGCAGTACTTC. It is translated as CASSLAAGAAYEQYF.